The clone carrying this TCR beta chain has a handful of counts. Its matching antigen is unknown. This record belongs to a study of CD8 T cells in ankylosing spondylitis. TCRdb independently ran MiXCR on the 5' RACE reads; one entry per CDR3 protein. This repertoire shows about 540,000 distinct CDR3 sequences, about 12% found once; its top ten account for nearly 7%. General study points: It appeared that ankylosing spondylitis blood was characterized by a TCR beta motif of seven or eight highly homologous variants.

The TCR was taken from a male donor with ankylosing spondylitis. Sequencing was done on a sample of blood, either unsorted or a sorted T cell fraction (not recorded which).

The CDR3: CASSPRGLAKNEQFF. In DNA, the CDR3 is TGTGCCAGCTCACCACGGGGACTAGCGAAGAATGAGCAGTTCTTC. This sequence joins TRBV18 and TRBJ2-1; 10 bases line up with TRBD2. The germline gives CDR1 KGHSH, CDR2 LQKENI. The J segment lost 7 bases and the V segment lost 1 base, leaving 4 bases of the junction unmatched. The CDR3 contains 15 residues.